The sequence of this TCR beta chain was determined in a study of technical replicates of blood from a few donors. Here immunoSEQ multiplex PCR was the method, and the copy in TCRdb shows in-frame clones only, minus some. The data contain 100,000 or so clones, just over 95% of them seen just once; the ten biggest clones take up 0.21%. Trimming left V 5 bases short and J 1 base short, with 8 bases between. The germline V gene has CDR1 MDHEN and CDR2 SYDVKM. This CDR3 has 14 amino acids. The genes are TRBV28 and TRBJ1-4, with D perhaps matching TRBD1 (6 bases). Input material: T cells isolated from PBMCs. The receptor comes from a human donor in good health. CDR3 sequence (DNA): TGTGCCAGCAGTACACAGGGAACTAATGAAAAACTGTTTTTT. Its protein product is CASSTQGTNEKLFF.